These T cell receptor beta chains were read from a single sample in a study of T cells in localized non-small cell lung cancer. The method was immunoSEQ multiplex PCR; TCRdb's version includes in-frame clones alone and lacks a portion of them. Among approximately 41,000 clones listed, roughly 86% were seen once. The specimen was peripheral blood, collected before any cancer treatment. The source is a woman aged 18 to 55 with stage III lung adenocarcinoma. CDR3s include the opening cysteine and the closing phenylalanine or tryptophan. Fields, in order: V gene, clone size, J gene, D gene, CDR3 protein, CDR3 DNA. A D gene is named only where the DNA matches it firmly. Clone size appears in some rows only: once, few, many, or a class for an expanded clone.

>TRBV14|NA|TRBJ2-3|NA
CASSLSTDTQYF
TGTGCCAGCAGCCTCAGCACAGATACGCAGTATTTT
>TRBV5-1|NA|TRBJ1-1|NA
CASSAALGTEAFF
TGCGCCAGCAGCGCGGCGTTAGGGACTGAAGCTTTCTTT
>TRBV7-9|NA|TRBJ2-1|TRBD1
CASSLLRTGSGEQFF
TGTGCCAGCAGCTTACTCCGGACAGGTTCTGGTGAGCAGTTCTTC
>TRBV2|NA|TRBJ1-6|TRBD1
CASSLPTGVNSPLHF
TGTGCCAGCAGCCTACCTACAGGGGTTAATTCACCCCTCCACTTT
>TRBV5-1|NA|TRBJ1-3|NA
CASSPQQGGLSGNTIYF
TGCGCCAGCAGCCCCCAACAGGGCGGGCTATCTGGAAACACCATATATTTT
>TRBV19|NA|TRBJ1-4|NA
CASSPTRGLANEKLFF
TGTGCCAGTAGTCCAACAAGGGGGTTGGCTAATGAAAAACTGTTTTTT
>TRBV5-6|few|TRBJ2-7|TRBD2
CASSLYSGGGEQYF
TGTGCCAGCAGCTTGTATAGCGGGGGTGGGGAGCAGTACTTC
>TRBV7-9|NA|TRBJ2-2|TRBD1
CASREQGPTGELFF
TGTGCCAGCAGAGAACAGGGGCCCACCGGGGAGCTGTTTTTT
>TRBV4-1|NA|TRBJ2-2|NA
CASSRLVSGDRTINTGELFF
TGCGCCAGCAGCCGATTGGTGTCGGGGGACAGAACCATCAACACCGGGGAGCTGTTTTTT
>TRBV5-6|NA|TRBJ2-3|NA
CASSLRRREWGGRDTQYF
TGTGCCAGCAGCTTGAGACGCAGGGAGTGGGGGGGCCGAGATACGCAGTATTTT
>TRBV7-8|NA|TRBJ1-2|TRBD1
CASSPGQGAYGYTF
TGTGCCAGCAGCCCAGGACAGGGAGCCTATGGCTACACCTTC
>TRBV7-3|NA|TRBJ2-5|TRBD2
CASSPAGRPGETQYF
TGTGCCAGCAGCCCGGCCGGGAGGCCTGGGGAGACCCAGTACTTC
>TRBV2|NA|TRBJ1-1|TRBD1
CASSVSGGTEAFF
TGTGCCAGCAGTGTCTCAGGGGGCACTGAAGCTTTCTTT
>TRBV7-9|NA|TRBJ2-5|NA
CASSLAGRRAETQYF
TGTGCCAGCAGCTTAGCAGGCCGACGGGCGGAGACCCAGTACTTC
>TRBV1|NA|TRBJ2-7|NA
CTSSQSWTGLYEQYF
TGCACCAGCAGCCAATCCTGGACAGGGCTCTACGAGCAGTACTTC
>TRBV25-1|once|TRBJ2-3|NA
CASSLNRGGPDTQYF
TGTGCCAGCAGTCTCAACAGGGGAGGGCCAGATACGCAGTATTTT
>TRBV18|NA|TRBJ1-3|NA
CASSPTGSGNTIYF
TGTGCCAGCTCCCCGACAGGCTCTGGAAACACCATATATTTT
>TRBV28|NA|TRBJ1-4|NA
CASTDPTGPNEKLFF
TGTGCCAGCACCGACCCAACAGGGCCTAATGAAAAACTGTTTTTT
>TRBV9|NA|TRBJ2-2|NA
CASSPRGLATGELFF
TGTGCCAGCAGCCCGCGTGGTTTGGCCACCGGGGAGCTGTTTTTT
>TRBV9|NA|TRBJ2-3|NA
CASSVEGYPTDTQYF
TGTGCCAGCAGCGTAGAGGGCTACCCCACAGATACGCAGTATTTT
>TRBV7-6|NA|TRBJ2-5|NA
CASSSDTEETQYF
TGTGCCAGCAGCTCGGACACTGAAGAGACCCAGTACTTC
>TRBV18|NA|TRBJ2-6|NA
CASSHRGLDSGANVLTF
TGTGCCAGCTCGCATCGAGGGCTAGACTCTGGGGCCAACGTCCTGACTTTC
>TRBV12-5|NA|TRBJ2-5|NA
CASGLLGAQETQYF
TGTGCTAGTGGTTTGCTAGGGGCCCAAGAGACCCAGTACTTC
>TRBV7-9|once|TRBJ1-6|TRBD1
CASSFRGGSYNSPLHF
TGTGCCAGCAGCTTCAGGGGGGGCTCCTATAATTCACCCCTCCACTTT
>TRBV5-1|NA|TRBJ2-3|TRBD1
CASSLGQGVDTQYF
TGCGCCAGCAGCCTCGGACAGGGGGTAGATACGCAGTATTTT
>TRBV5-4|once|TRBJ2-7|NA
CASSQDMAGPSYEQYF
TGTGCCAGCAGCCAAGATATGGCAGGGCCCTCCTACGAGCAGTACTTC
>TRBV19|NA|TRBJ1-1|NA
CASMKGQALGEAFF
TGTGCCAGTATGAAGGGACAAGCCCTAGGTGAAGCTTTCTTT
>TRBV28|NA|TRBJ2-1|NA
CASSSEYAEQFF
TGTGCCAGCAGTTCCGAGTACGCGGAGCAGTTCTTC
>TRBV28|NA|TRBJ1-5|NA
CASSWGPGRGNQPQHF
TGTGCCAGCAGCTGGGGGCCGGGGCGAGGCAATCAGCCCCAGCATTTT
>TRBV30|NA|TRBJ2-2|TRBD2
CAWSVLAGGPVGELFF
TGTGCCTGGAGTGTACTAGCGGGGGGGCCGGTCGGGGAGCTGTTTTTT